This T cell receptor beta chain was sequenced for a study of vaccination effects on CD4 cells after COVID-19. Sequenced by immunoSEQ multiplex PCR; TCRdb stores in-frame clones only, minus some. The sample includes tens of thousands of clones, roughly four fifths of them seen just once. In the ViraFEST assay, antigen-specific CD4+ clonotypes were identified by expansion after peptide-pool stimulation. Scientists isolated CD4+ T cells after a roughly ten-day culture period ended. None of the vaccinated had previously contracted SARS-CoV-2, and their nucleocapsid antibodies tested negative. Researchers reported culturing a few million PBMC in each well, adding 9 to 10 IU/ml IL-2 and around 9.1 ug/ml peptides. Cultures got half-medium changes with IL-2 on days 3 and 7. With regard to this clone: The antigen remains undetermined.

Germline CDR1 LGHDT, CDR2 YNNKEL (reference sequence). Trimming removed 1 base at V and 7 bases at J, with 5 bases between. The CDR3 loop spans 12 amino acids. Broader study findings: The study found marked clonal contraction of infection- and vaccine-induced clones late after vaccination. Healthy vaccinees showed cross-reactivity with common cold coronaviruses in only 1 of 255 vaccine-induced clones.

This clonotype was obtained from a human donor who received a COVID-19 vaccine. Sequenced here: CD4+ T cells from PBMCs cultured with HCoV-NL63 spike peptides, sampled before COVID-19 vaccination. This chain links TRBV3-1 (or the pseudogene TRBV3-2) with TRBJ1-5, with unresolved D. For the CDR3, the DNA is TGTGCCAGCAGCCAAGGGCAGCAGCCCCAGCATTTT. Protein: CASSQGQQPQHF.